These 9 T cell receptor beta chains came from one sample sequenced in a study of metastatic and nonmetastatic thyroid tumors. Via MiXCR, TCRdb re-called the PCR reads. Of fewer than 20,000 clones listed, 20% to 25% are singletons. Patients underwent thyroid surgery, and none had received any treatment before it. Sequenced: tumor tissue. Every receptor here comes from a female donor with papillary thyroid cancer or a benign thyroid nodule (not recorded which). Some clones in this sample may be carry-over from other donors' samples.

The chain couples TRBV27 to TRBJ1-6, with D unclear. Trimming shortened V by 2 bases and J by 10 bases, and 12 bases separated the two germline ends. CDR3 length equals 14 residues. CDR1 and CDR2 (germline): MNHEY, SMNVEV (reference sequence). The DNA for the CDR3 is TGTGCCAGCAGTTTAAGGGCCTCGCGGTCACCCCTCCACTTT. This gives the protein CASSLRASRSPLHF.

This clone was picked up a small number of times. The V and J genes are TRBV28 and TRBJ2-3; no reliable D call. CDR3 length: 12 amino acids. Germline V gives CDR1 MDHEN, CDR2 SYDVKM. Trimming left V 6 bases short and J 6 bases short, with 10 bases between. The CDR3 DNA follows: TGTGCCAGCAGGCCCTCCGGGGATACGCAGTATTTT. Protein: CASRPSGDTQYF.

This clone was observed many times. This chain joins TRBV12-3 or TRBV12-4 and TRBJ2-1; 15 bases match TRBD2. With V trimmed by 2 bases and J by 9 bases, 8 bases remained unmatched. CDR3 length: 17 amino acids. The CDR3 DNA is TGTGCCAGCAGTTTAATAAGTGGGACTAGCGGGAGGAGTGAGCAGTTCTTC. The encoded protein is CASSLISGTSGRSEQFF.

This clone was found many times. The chain couples TRBV2 to TRBJ2-3, with TRBD2 matching over 9 bases. The CDR3 is 16 amino acids. Losses at the gene ends were 4 bases for V and 2 bases for J; bases not matched to a gene: 7. Germline values: CDR1 SNHLY, CDR2 FYNNEI. The CDR3 region has the DNA TGTGCCAGCAGTGGGGCGTCTAGCGGGAACACAGATACGCAGTATTTT. Its translation: CASSGASSGNTDTQYF.

In this sample, this clone turned up a few times. The chain has TRBV28 and TRBJ2-3; possibly TRBD1 for D (6 bases). The CDR3 length is 16 residues. Germline CDR1 reads MDHEN; CDR2 reads SYDVKM. The V end was cut by 6 bases, the J end by 0 bases, with 16 bases between. CDR3 amino acids: CASSTMGTRSTDTQYF. For the CDR3, the DNA is TGTGCCAGCAGCACAATGGGGACACGGAGCACAGATACGCAGTATTTT.

In this sample, this clone turned up many times. This clone may be a read error of a much larger clone one base away. The chain employs TRBV7-3 and TRBJ1-1; 7 positions match TRBD1. J gave up 7 bases and V 4 bases, and 6 bases lay outside the gene matches. Looked up from germline, CDR1 is SGHTA and CDR2 is FQGTGA. This CDR3 contains 13 residues. The CDR3 region has the DNA TGTGCCAGCAGCTCACTGGACAGGATTGAAGCTTTCTTT. This sequence encodes CASSSLDRIEAFF.

This clone was counted ten times or more. V usage is TRBV7-6 and J usage is TRBJ2-1; 9 bases map to TRBD2. Germline V gene data show CDR1 as SGHVS and CDR2 as FNYEAQ. CDR3 length: 15 residues. The V gene end was trimmed by 2 bases and the J gene end by 8 bases; junction bases not matched to a gene: 7. CDR3 protein: CASSLIVSGSDEQFF. The CDR3 region has the DNA TGTGCCAGCAGCTTAATCGTTAGCGGGAGCGATGAGCAGTTCTTC.

Notes on this clone: Possible read error: a much larger clone is one base away. This sequence joins TRBV7-9 and TRBJ2-7; 7 positions agree with TRBD2. V shed 8 bases and J 9 bases; nucleotides not matched to a gene: 16. CDR3 size: 14 residues. Germline lookup yields CDR1 SEHNR and CDR2 FQNEAQ (reference sequence). This CDR3 reads CASGSETSFVGQYF. The CDR3 DNA follows: TGTGCCAGCGGCTCGGAGACTAGCTTCGTCGGGCAGTACTTC.

This clone showed up many times. The V gene is TRBV2, the J gene TRBJ1-5; D gene ambiguous. This CDR3 is built from 14 residues. The germline V gene encodes CDR1 SNHLY and CDR2 FYNNEI. V gave up 5 bases and J gave up 8 bases, with 16 bases separating them. The CDR3 DNA reads as TGTGCCAGCAGTCCGTACACCCGAAGTGAGCCCCAGCATTTT. Protein sequence: CASSPYTRSEPQHF. Full variable domain (missing parts from reference TRBV2 and TRBJ1-5): EPEVTQTPSHQVTQMGQEVILRCVPISNHLYFYWYRQILGQKVEFLVSFYNNEISEKSEIFDDQFSVERPDGSNFTLKIRSTKLEDSAMYFCASSPYTRSEPQHFGDGTRLSIL.